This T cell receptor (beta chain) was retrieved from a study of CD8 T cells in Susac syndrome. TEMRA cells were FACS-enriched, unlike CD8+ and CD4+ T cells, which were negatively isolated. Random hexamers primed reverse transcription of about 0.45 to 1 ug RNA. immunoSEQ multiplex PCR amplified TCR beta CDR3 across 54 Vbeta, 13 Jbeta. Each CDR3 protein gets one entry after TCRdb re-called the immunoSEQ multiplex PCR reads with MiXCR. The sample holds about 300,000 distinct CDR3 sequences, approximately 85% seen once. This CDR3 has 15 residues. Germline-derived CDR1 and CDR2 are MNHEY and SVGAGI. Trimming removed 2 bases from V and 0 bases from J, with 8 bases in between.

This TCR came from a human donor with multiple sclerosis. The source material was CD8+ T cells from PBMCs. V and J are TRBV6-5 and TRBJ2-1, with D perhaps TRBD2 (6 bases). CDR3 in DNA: TGTGCCAGCAGTTACCGGGACTTCTCCTACAATGAGCAGTTCTTC. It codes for CASSYRDFSYNEQFF.